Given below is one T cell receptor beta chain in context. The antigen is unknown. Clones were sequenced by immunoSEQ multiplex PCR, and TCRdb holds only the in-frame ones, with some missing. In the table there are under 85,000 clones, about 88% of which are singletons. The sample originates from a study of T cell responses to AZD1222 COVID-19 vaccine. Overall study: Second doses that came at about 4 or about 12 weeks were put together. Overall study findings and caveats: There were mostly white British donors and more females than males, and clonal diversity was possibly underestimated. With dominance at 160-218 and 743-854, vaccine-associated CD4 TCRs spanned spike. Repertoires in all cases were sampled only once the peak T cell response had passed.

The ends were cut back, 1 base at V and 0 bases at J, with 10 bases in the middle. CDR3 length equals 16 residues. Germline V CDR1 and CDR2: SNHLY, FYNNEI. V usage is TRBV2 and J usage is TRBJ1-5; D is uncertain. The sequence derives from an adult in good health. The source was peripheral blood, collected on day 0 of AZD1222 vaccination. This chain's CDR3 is CASSEVGHYSNQPQHF. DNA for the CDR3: TGTGCCAGCAGTGAAGTCGGGCATTATAGCAATCAGCCCCAGCATTTT.